A selection of T cell receptor beta chains follows, all from one sample in a study of cytomegalovirus exposure and HLA in healthy donors. Profiling relied on immunoSEQ multiplex PCR, and the TCRdb table lists in-frame clones only, not all of them. In the table there are about 120,000 clones, 9.5% of which are singletons. Sequencing input: PBMCs. The receptors here all came from a man aged 25 to 40 in good health and CMV-seronegative. Both conserved end residues are part of each CDR3. A D gene is named only where the DNA matches it firmly. A row's size may be missing; if present it is once, few, many or a size class.

cdr3_nt	cdr3_aa	j_call	v_call	clone_size	d_call
TGTGCCTGTCTATGGGGGGGGCCCGATACGCAGTATTTT	CACLWGGPDTQYF	TRBJ2-3	TRBV30	few	-
TGTGCCAGCACCATTAGCGGGATCCCAGATACGCAGTATTTT	CASTISGIPDTQYF	TRBJ2-3	TRBV28	few	TRBD2
TGTGCCAGCACTATAGGGTGGCTAGCGGGAGTTGTATCCTACGAGCAGTACTTC	CASTIGWLAGVVSYEQYF	TRBJ2-7	TRBV11-2	-	TRBD2
TGTGCCAGCAGTAGACTTGCGGCTAGCACAGATACGCAGTATTTT	CASSRLAASTDTQYF	TRBJ2-3	TRBV28	-	-
TGTGCCAGCAGCTTGGGCAGTTCACCCCTCCACTTT	CASSLGSSPLHF	TRBJ1-6	TRBV13	-	-
TGTGCCACACGGGGGGGCGAAGGATATAATTCACCCCTCCACTTT	CATRGGEGYNSPLHF	TRBJ1-6	TRBV28	few	-
TGTGCCAGCAGGCCCCCGGGGTCGCGGGAGCAGTACTTC	CASRPPGSREQYF	TRBJ2-7	TRBV2	-	-
TGTGCCAGCAGGGGTACGGGGAGGAACACCGGGGAGCTGTTTTTT	CASRGTGRNTGELFF	TRBJ2-2	TRBV2	few	-
TGTGCCAGCAGACAGACAGGGGGTAGCACAGATACGCAGTATTTT	CASRQTGGSTDTQYF	TRBJ2-3	TRBV5-6	few	TRBD1
TGTGCCTGGAGCGACCCCGCCCGAGGGTACGGAGAGACCCAGTACTTC	CAWSDPARGYGETQYF	TRBJ2-5	TRBV30	few	-
TGTGCCACCAGCATCGAGGGAAGTAATTCACCCCTCCACTTT	CATSIEGSNSPLHF	TRBJ1-6	TRBV15	-	-
TGTGCCAGTAGTACCCCGTGGGGGGGTGGCAATCAGCCCCAGCATTTT	CASSTPWGGGNQPQHF	TRBJ1-5	TRBV19	few	-
TGTGCCAGTAGTATAAGCGGACAGGGGTCCACTCAGCCCCAGCATTTT	CASSISGQGSTQPQHF	TRBJ1-5	TRBV19	few	TRBD1
TGTGCCAGCAGACGACTAGCGGGAGAATACGAGCAGTACTTC	CASRRLAGEYEQYF	TRBJ2-7	TRBV14	-	TRBD2
TGTGCCAGCAGCCCCGGGACTAGCGGTAATGAGCAGTTCTTC	CASSPGTSGNEQFF	TRBJ2-1	TRBV7-2	-	TRBD2
TGTGCCAGCAGCCTAGGGACAGCTTGGGAGCAGTACTTC	CASSLGTAWEQYF	TRBJ2-7	TRBV6-5	few	TRBD1
TGTGCTAGTGGTAACGGGGAACGAGACAATGAGCAGTTCTTC	CASGNGERDNEQFF	TRBJ2-1	TRBV12-5	few	-
TGTGCCAGCAGCCCTAGTCCAGGCAATCAGCCCCAGCATTTT	CASSPSPGNQPQHF	TRBJ1-5	TRBV6-4	few	-
TGCGCCAGCAGCTTGGAAGGGGTCGATCAGCCCCAGCATTTT	CASSLEGVDQPQHF	TRBJ1-5	TRBV5-1	few	-
TGTGCCAGCAGTTACTCCAGGGGTGTATACGAGCAGTACTTC	CASSYSRGVYEQYF	TRBJ2-7	TRBV28	few	-
TGTGCCAGCAGGGGTACCGGGACAGGGGGCCTAAATGAGCAGTTCTTC	CASRGTGTGGLNEQFF	TRBJ2-1	TRBV7-3	-	TRBD1
TGTGCCAGCAGCTTCCTGTCGAACACCGGGGAGCTGTTTTTT	CASSFLSNTGELFF	TRBJ2-2	TRBV5-4	-	-
TGTGCCAGCAGCACTGCAGGCCCACCCCTCCACTTT	CASSTAGPPLHF	TRBJ1-6	TRBV6-5	few	-
TGTGCCGGGGCCGGACAGTTGAACACTGAAGCTTTCTTT	CAGAGQLNTEAFF	TRBJ1-1	TRBV7-9	-	-
TGTGCCAGCAGCCGATCCCCGAAGGGGACGGGGGGCACTGAAGCTTTCTTT	CASSRSPKGTGGTEAFF	TRBJ1-1	TRBV9	-	-
TGTGCCAGCAGTTCACAGGGGCCCCACGAGCAGTACTTC	CASSSQGPHEQYF	TRBJ2-7	TRBV27	few	TRBD1
TGTGCCAGCAGCTTGCGGACAGAAAATCAGCCCCAGCATTTT	CASSLRTENQPQHF	TRBJ1-5	TRBV5-6	-	-
TGTGCCAGCAGCAAGGGACAGGGGCTAGATGGCTACACCTTC	CASSKGQGLDGYTF	TRBJ1-2	TRBV5-4	-	TRBD1
TGTGCCAGCAGCGTAGGTGATAGCGGGGGGTCCGGGGAGCTGTTTTTT	CASSVGDSGGSGELFF	TRBJ2-2	TRBV9	-	TRBD2
TGTGCCACCAGCAGAGAAGGACAGGCCTACGAGCAGTACTTC	CATSREGQAYEQYF	TRBJ2-7	TRBV15	few	TRBD1
TGTGCCAGCAGCTTGGGGACAGGGGGCATGAACACTGAAGCTTTCTTT	CASSLGTGGMNTEAFF	TRBJ1-1	TRBV5-6	few	TRBD1
TGTGCCTGGAGGAGACCCGGGACAGGGCTTTCCTACGAGCAGTACTTC	CAWRRPGTGLSYEQYF	TRBJ2-7	TRBV30	-	TRBD1